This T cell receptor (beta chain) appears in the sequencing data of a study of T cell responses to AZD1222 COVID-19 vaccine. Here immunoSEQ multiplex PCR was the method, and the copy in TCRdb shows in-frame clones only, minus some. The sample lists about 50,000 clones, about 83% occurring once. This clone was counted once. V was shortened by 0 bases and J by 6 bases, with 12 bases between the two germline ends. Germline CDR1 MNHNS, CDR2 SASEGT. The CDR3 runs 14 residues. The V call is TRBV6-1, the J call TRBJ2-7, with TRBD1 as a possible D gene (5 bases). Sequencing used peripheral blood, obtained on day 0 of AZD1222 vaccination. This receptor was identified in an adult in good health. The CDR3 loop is CASSEAGRVREQYF. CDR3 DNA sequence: TGTGCCAGCAGTGAAGCGGGCAGGGTCCGCGAGCAGTACTTC.